Listed here is a single T cell receptor (beta chain). Its antigen is unknown. Base qualities are missing; no much larger clone stands one base away. This sample was taken from a study of CD8+ T cells in alopecia areata (dated by TCRdb to between 2017 and 2018). Study-level background: In both human patients and the C3H/HeJ mouse model, the study applied high-throughput TCRbeta sequencing to look at T cell clonal expansion in alopecia areata. In humans, TCRbeta sequencing was performed on scalp tissue and on sorted CD4+ and CD8+ peripheral blood T cells from healthy controls and from patients with patchy or totalis/universalis alopecia areata. Scalp clonality was compared across normal scalp (n=4), patchy alopecia areata scalp (n=8), and alopecia totalis/universalis scalp (n=8). RNA was extracted with the PAXgene miRNA kit for fixed scalp, the miRNeasy kit for PBMCs, and the RNeasy kit for mouse skin. TCRbeta CDR3 regions were amplified by immunoSEQ multiplex PCR using 35 Vbeta forward and 13 Jbeta reverse primers. Study-wide findings and limitations: Resident alphabeta T cells in normal human skin are also sequenced, complicating scalp TCR repertoire analysis, unlike mouse skin dominated by gammadelta T cells. Higher clonality and more expanded CD8+ clones were observed in lesional scalp than in normal scalp, particularly in alopecia totalis/universalis, a finding suggestive of antigenic drive. TCR sequences shared between patients were less clear than in mice, possibly partly because of HLA diversity in the patient population.

PBMCs were isolated by density centrifugation and stained for CD3, CD4 and CD8, and CD4+ and CD8+ T cells were sorted on a FACSAria. Scalp biopsies and blood samples were obtained from unaffected controls. The library was built by means of the immunoSEQ multiplex PCR assay. To provide template for TCR sequencing, every sample had RNA extracted and reverse transcribed into cDNA. First-strand cDNA was synthesized using SuperScript III with a 2:1 mix of oligo-dT and random hexamers. A synthetic immune receptor repertoire was used to assess amplification bias, and residual bias was removed computationally. The original methods were these. Raw reads were preprocessed to remove errors, and CDR3 was defined according to IMGT conventions as the region from the conserved cysteine to phenylalanine. Clonality was computed by normalizing Shannon entropy by log2 of the number of productive unique TCRs and subtracting the result from 1. CD4 or CD8 identity of scalp clones was inferred by cross-referencing scalp TCRbeta sequences with sorted blood CD4 and CD8 repertoires. The table was pulled from immuneACCESS by TCRdb, which kept in-frame rearrangements only. Such tables lose some clones; where checked, under half of the loss comes from unresolved V genes, and the rest has no known cause. Clone size and the V and J calls come from that table; the DNA yielded D and trimming. For this sample there are some 110,000 clones; roughly 66% appear just once. Of the sample, about 3% is held by the ten largest clones.

The receptor was derived from a human donor in good health. The specimen sequenced was CD4+ T cells sorted from blood.

This receptor has the CDR3 CSVQESGFEKLFF. The sequence in DNA is TGCAGCGTCCAGGAATCGGGGTTTGAAAAACTGTTTTTT. The V gene is TRBV29-1 and the J gene is TRBJ1-4; no D gene is confidently identified. The V and J ends are trimmed by 6 bases and 7 bases, leaving 15 bases between them. For CDR1 and CDR2, the germline V gene lists SQVTM and ANQGSEA. The CDR3 measures 13 amino acids from cysteine to phenylalanine. The retained sequence is limited to the CDR3, 39 bases, with the frame set at the first base.